This TCR beta chain was retrieved from a study of a mutant IDH1 vaccine in newly diagnosed glioma. Study details: Patients under treatment included 62.5% males and about 40% females and had a mean age of approximately 40 years. Standard pretreatment was either radiotherapy, temozolomide, or, for most, radiochemotherapy with temozolomide.

General study points: Pseudoprogression appeared unlinked to shifts in leading peripheral T cell clonotypes.

Time point denoted: baseline, week 1 (first vaccination visit). Treatment defined: pre-vaccination baseline after standard-of-care therapy. Each donor presented with a new WHO grade 3 or 4 astrocytoma that tested IDH1-mutant and showed ATRX loss. Remarks on this clone: The antigen remains unidentified.

Produced via immunoSEQ multiplex PCR; TCRdb's table is partial and in-frame only. The sample gives about 54,000 clones, around 80% of which show up once; approximately 19% is in the top ten. This CDR3 has 14 amino acids. The V gene's germline CDR1 is SGDLS and CDR2 YYNGEE. Trimming pared 0 bases from V and 9 bases from J, leaving 10 bases between. This clonotype was sampled from a man between 18 and 29 years old with glioma. The gene calls are TRBV9 and TRBJ1-6, with unresolved D. Sample: PBMCs, taken from a glioma patient treated with radiotherapy, temozolomide or both. The DNA for the CDR3 is TGTGCCAGCAGCGTAGCGGGAGGCGGTTCACCCCTCCACTTT. Translation: CASSVAGGGSPLHF.